The rows below give T cell receptor beta chains drawn from one sample of a study of blood T cell repertoires in COVID-19. The method was immunoSEQ multiplex PCR; TCRdb's version includes in-frame clones alone and lacks a portion of them. Of 150,000 or so clones in the sample, 88% were seen once. Source material: peripheral blood. These receptors originate from a human donor in a cohort sampled during active COVID-19. Both conserved end residues are part of each CDR3. The order of the fields is D gene, clone size, J gene, V gene, CDR3 protein, CDR3 DNA. D genes are given only for firm matches. A clone size is listed for some rows: how often the clone was seen (once, few, many), or a class if it is expanded.

D gene: TRBD1
clone size: many
J gene: TRBJ2-7
V gene: TRBV6-2/TRBV6-3
CDR3 protein: CASSRGGQGTYEQYF
CDR3 DNA: TGTGCCAGCAGTCGGGGGGGACAGGGGACCTACGAGCAGTACTTC

D gene: .
clone size: .
J gene: TRBJ1-5
V gene: TRBV28
CDR3 protein: CASSLWGGRQPQHF
CDR3 DNA: TGTGCCAGCAGTTTGTGGGGGGGGCGCCAGCCCCAGCATTTT

D gene: TRBD1
clone size: .
J gene: TRBJ1-4
V gene: TRBV28
CDR3 protein: CASLTGLNEKLFF
CDR3 DNA: TGTGCCAGCTTGACAGGGCTCAATGAAAAACTGTTTTTT

D gene: .
clone size: .
J gene: TRBJ2-7
V gene: TRBV18
CDR3 protein: CASSPPVAQGTYEQYF
CDR3 DNA: TGTGCCAGCTCACCACCGGTTGCGCAGGGGACCTACGAGCAGTACTTC

D gene: .
clone size: .
J gene: TRBJ2-1
V gene: TRBV20-1
CDR3 protein: CSARRGNEQFF
CDR3 DNA: TGCAGTGCTAGAAGGGGGAATGAGCAGTTCTTC

D gene: TRBD1
clone size: .
J gene: TRBJ2-7
V gene: TRBV7-8
CDR3 protein: CASSSEQGASYEQYF
CDR3 DNA: TGTGCCAGCAGCTCCGAACAGGGGGCGTCCTACGAGCAGTACTTC

D gene: .
clone size: .
J gene: TRBJ2-7
V gene: TRBV5-5
CDR3 protein: CASSLGQLEWSEQYF
CDR3 DNA: TGTGCCAGCAGCTTGGGACAGTTGGAGTGGAGCGAGCAGTACTTC

D gene: TRBD1
clone size: .
J gene: TRBJ1-1
V gene: TRBV5-8
CDR3 protein: CASSPLTGGFRMVGEAFF
CDR3 DNA: TGTGCCAGCAGCCCACTGACAGGGGGCTTTCGTATGGTGGGTGAAGCTTTCTTT

D gene: TRBD1
clone size: .
J gene: TRBJ2-7
V gene: TRBV10-3
CDR3 protein: CAISDGTGGGYEQYF
CDR3 DNA: TGTGCCATCAGTGACGGGACAGGGGGCGGGTACGAGCAGTACTTC

D gene: TRBD1
clone size: few
J gene: TRBJ1-2
V gene: TRBV5-1
CDR3 protein: CASSVGTGDNYGYTF
CDR3 DNA: TGCGCCAGCAGCGTAGGGACAGGCGATAACTATGGCTACACCTTC

D gene: .
clone size: .
J gene: TRBJ1-5
V gene: TRBV5-3
CDR3 protein: CARSSARERWNQPQHF
CDR3 DNA: TGTGCCAGAAGCTCCGCCAGGGAACGGTGGAATCAGCCCCAGCATTTT

D gene: .
clone size: .
J gene: TRBJ1-4
V gene: TRBV4-1
CDR3 protein: CASSPRTGILEKLFF
CDR3 DNA: TGCGCCAGCAGCCCAAGAACAGGGATCTTAGAAAAACTGTTTTTT

D gene: TRBD2
clone size: .
J gene: TRBJ2-5
V gene: TRBV4-2
CDR3 protein: CASSQVEGTSGGETQYF
CDR3 DNA: TGTGCCAGCAGCCAAGTTGAAGGGACTAGCGGGGGGGAGACCCAGTACTTC

D gene: .
clone size: .
J gene: TRBJ1-1
V gene: TRBV30
CDR3 protein: CAWISGPSSTEAFF
CDR3 DNA: TGTGCCTGGATTTCAGGGCCGAGCAGCACTGAAGCTTTCTTT

D gene: .
clone size: .
J gene: TRBJ1-2
V gene: TRBV18
CDR3 protein: CASSPPPSLRGYGYTF
CDR3 DNA: TGTGCCAGCTCACCACCGCCCAGTCTCAGGGGCTATGGCTACACCTTC

D gene: TRBD1
clone size: .
J gene: TRBJ1-1
V gene: TRBV28
CDR3 protein: CASSAGTGFLFGAFF
CDR3 DNA: TGTGCCAGCAGCGCCGGGACAGGGTTTCTTTTTGGGGCTTTCTTT

D gene: .
clone size: .
J gene: TRBJ1-1
V gene: TRBV27
CDR3 protein: CASSFSAGSWEAFF
CDR3 DNA: TGTGCCAGCAGTTTCAGTGCTGGGAGTTGGGAAGCTTTCTTT

D gene: TRBD1
clone size: .
J gene: TRBJ1-4
V gene: TRBV4-3
CDR3 protein: CASSGQGASNEKLFF
CDR3 DNA: TGCGCCAGCAGCGGCCAGGGGGCAAGTAATGAAAAACTGTTTTTT

D gene: TRBD1
clone size: .
J gene: TRBJ1-4
V gene: TRBV6-5
CDR3 protein: CASRIYRDRGEKLFF
CDR3 DNA: TGTGCCAGCAGGATTTACCGGGACAGGGGTGAAAAACTGTTTTTT

D gene: .
clone size: .
J gene: TRBJ2-7
V gene: TRBV28
CDR3 protein: CASSPAPVSSYEQYF
CDR3 DNA: TGTGCCAGCAGTCCCGCACCGGTTAGCTCCTACGAGCAGTACTTC

D gene: .
clone size: .
J gene: TRBJ2-7
V gene: TRBV3-1/TRBV3-2
CDR3 protein: CASSQETSEQYF
CDR3 DNA: TGTGCCAGCAGCCAAGAAACCAGCGAGCAGTACTTC

D gene: TRBD1
clone size: .
J gene: TRBJ1-1
V gene: TRBV5-1
CDR3 protein: CASSSLGQGATEAFF
CDR3 DNA: TGCGCCAGCAGCTCACTCGGACAGGGGGCTACTGAAGCTTTCTTT

D gene: .
clone size: .
J gene: TRBJ2-7
V gene: TRBV6-5
CDR3 protein: CASSYSITPAYEQYF
CDR3 DNA: TGTGCCAGCAGTTACTCGATAACACCCGCCTACGAGCAGTACTTC

D gene: TRBD1
clone size: .
J gene: TRBJ2-7
V gene: TRBV29-1
CDR3 protein: CSVAGTVLYEQYF
CDR3 DNA: TGCAGCGTCGCCGGGACAGTATTATACGAGCAGTACTTC

D gene: TRBD1
clone size: .
J gene: TRBJ1-4
V gene: TRBV7-9
CDR3 protein: CASSLQGVEKLFF
CDR3 DNA: TGTGCCAGCAGCTTACAGGGGGTCGAAAAACTGTTTTTT

D gene: .
clone size: .
J gene: TRBJ2-2
V gene: TRBV7-9
CDR3 protein: CASTQGVTNTGELFF
CDR3 DNA: TGTGCCAGCACCCAAGGAGTTACGAACACCGGGGAGCTGTTTTTT

D gene: TRBD1
clone size: .
J gene: TRBJ2-2
V gene: TRBV5-1
CDR3 protein: CASSARQGAGTGELFF
CDR3 DNA: TGCGCCAGCAGCGCCAGACAGGGGGCGGGCACCGGGGAGCTGTTTTTT

D gene: TRBD1
clone size: .
J gene: TRBJ1-2
V gene: TRBV6-6
CDR3 protein: CASSYGAGQGEDGYTF
CDR3 DNA: TGTGCCAGCAGTTACGGGGCCGGACAGGGGGAGGATGGCTACACCTTC

D gene: TRBD2
clone size: once
J gene: TRBJ2-1
V gene: TRBV19
CDR3 protein: CASSSGGFSSYNEQFF
CDR3 DNA: TGTGCCAGTAGTAGCGGGGGGTTTAGCTCCTACAATGAGCAGTTCTTC

D gene: .
clone size: .
J gene: TRBJ1-1
V gene: TRBV19
CDR3 protein: CASSIGSHRTEAFF
CDR3 DNA: TGTGCCAGTAGTATAGGGTCTCACAGGACTGAAGCTTTCTTT

D gene: TRBD2
clone size: .
J gene: TRBJ2-2
V gene: TRBV5-5
CDR3 protein: CASSLGLAEVRTGELFF
CDR3 DNA: TGTGCCAGCAGCTTGGGACTAGCGGAAGTCAGGACCGGGGAGCTGTTTTTT

D gene: TRBD2
clone size: .
J gene: TRBJ2-5
V gene: TRBV4-1
CDR3 protein: CASSQLAGGPETQYF
CDR3 DNA: TGCGCCAGCAGCCAGCTAGCGGGAGGGCCGGAGACCCAGTACTTC

D gene: .
clone size: few
J gene: TRBJ2-7
V gene: TRBV7-2
CDR3 protein: CASSLVVGDEQYF
CDR3 DNA: TGTGCCAGCAGCTTAGTGGTCGGTGACGAGCAGTACTTC

D gene: TRBD2
clone size: .
J gene: TRBJ2-1
V gene: TRBV3-1/TRBV3-2
CDR3 protein: CASSQESAGAYNEQFF
CDR3 DNA: TGTGCCAGCAGCCAAGAATCGGCGGGAGCCTACAATGAGCAGTTCTTC

D gene: TRBD2
clone size: .
J gene: TRBJ2-3
V gene: TRBV9
CDR3 protein: CASSVEASGRDTQYF
CDR3 DNA: TGTGCCAGCAGCGTAGAGGCTAGCGGGAGAGATACGCAGTATTTT

D gene: .
clone size: .
J gene: TRBJ1-4
V gene: TRBV7-8
CDR3 protein: CASSLGSATNEKLFF
CDR3 DNA: TGTGCCAGCAGCTTAGGTTCCGCAACTAATGAAAAACTGTTTTTT

D gene: TRBD2
clone size: .
J gene: TRBJ2-5
V gene: TRBV9
CDR3 protein: CASSVDRTSGGSQETQYF
CDR3 DNA: TGTGCCAGCAGCGTAGACCGGACTAGCGGGGGATCTCAAGAGACCCAGTACTTC

D gene: TRBD1
clone size: .
J gene: TRBJ2-3
V gene: TRBV19
CDR3 protein: CASSTQTGGLADTQYF
CDR3 DNA: TGTGCCAGTAGTACCCAGACAGGGGGCCTTGCAGATACGCAGTATTTT

D gene: TRBD2
clone size: .
J gene: TRBJ2-1
V gene: TRBV20-1
CDR3 protein: CSASSSGHSYNEQFF
CDR3 DNA: TGCAGTGCTAGTTCTAGCGGCCACTCCTACAATGAGCAGTTCTTC

D gene: TRBD1
clone size: .
J gene: TRBJ2-7
V gene: TRBV5-4
CDR3 protein: CASSPGTGSSEQYF
CDR3 DNA: TGTGCCAGCAGCCCCGGGACAGGGTCTTCCGAGCAGTACTTC

D gene: .
clone size: once
J gene: TRBJ1-3
V gene: TRBV9
CDR3 protein: CASITVGNTIYF
CDR3 DNA: TGTGCCAGCATAACAGTTGGAAACACCATATATTTT

D gene: TRBD1
clone size: few
J gene: TRBJ1-5
V gene: TRBV30
CDR3 protein: CAWSTGDRQPQHF
CDR3 DNA: TGTGCCTGGAGCACAGGGGATCGTCAGCCCCAGCATTTT

D gene: .
clone size: .
J gene: TRBJ2-1
V gene: TRBV6-5
CDR3 protein: CASRYTSYGAEQFF
CDR3 DNA: TGTGCCAGCAGATATACTAGTTATGGTGCTGAGCAGTTCTTC

D gene: TRBD1
clone size: .
J gene: TRBJ1-4
V gene: TRBV7-9
CDR3 protein: CASSLDRGPPGEKLFF
CDR3 DNA: TGTGCCAGCAGCTTGGACAGGGGCCCGCCTGGGGAAAAACTGTTTTTT

D gene: TRBD2
clone size: .
J gene: TRBJ2-3
V gene: TRBV29-1
CDR3 protein: CSVARASGRTDTQYF
CDR3 DNA: TGCAGCGTTGCGAGGGCAAGCGGGAGAACAGATACGCAGTATTTT

D gene: .
clone size: once
J gene: TRBJ1-5
V gene: TRBV19
CDR3 protein: CASSAGGGRQYSNQPQHF
CDR3 DNA: TGTGCCAGTAGTGCCGGGGGGGGCAGACAATATAGCAATCAGCCCCAGCATTTT

D gene: TRBD2
clone size: .
J gene: TRBJ2-6
V gene: TRBV11-2
CDR3 protein: CASSPSNSGRLSGANVLTF
CDR3 DNA: TGTGCCAGCAGCCCAAGCAATAGCGGGAGATTGTCTGGGGCCAACGTCCTGACTTTC

D gene: .
clone size: few
J gene: TRBJ2-5
V gene: TRBV18
CDR3 protein: CASSPRYAAGIEETQYF
CDR3 DNA: TGTGCCAGCTCACCAAGGTACGCGGCAGGGATTGAAGAGACCCAGTACTTC

D gene: .
clone size: .
J gene: TRBJ2-1
V gene: TRBV7-3
CDR3 protein: CASSFGDSEQFF
CDR3 DNA: TGTGCCAGCAGCTTCGGGGATAGTGAGCAGTTCTTC

D gene: TRBD2
clone size: .
J gene: TRBJ2-7
V gene: TRBV13
CDR3 protein: CASSLRGTSGDKYYEQYF
CDR3 DNA: TGTGCCAGCAGCTTACGGGGGACTAGCGGGGACAAATACTACGAGCAGTACTTC

D gene: TRBD1
clone size: once
J gene: TRBJ2-1
V gene: TRBV28
CDR3 protein: CASSFLDRSSYNEQFF
CDR3 DNA: TGTGCCAGCAGTTTTTTGGACAGGAGCTCCTACAATGAGCAGTTCTTC

D gene: .
clone size: .
J gene: TRBJ2-7
V gene: TRBV28
CDR3 protein: CASSPPGSRLYEQYF
CDR3 DNA: TGTGCCAGCAGTCCCCCGGGGAGCCGCCTATACGAGCAGTACTTC